The TCR beta chain described here comes from a study of shared clonotypes between healthy human individuals (dated by TCRdb to about 2020). With regard to the full study: Three men and a couple of women, aged 18 to 49 years, made up the cohort. Libraries were prepared and TCR repertoires were sequenced by different laboratories using diverse techniques, in order to increase sequencing depth and limit assay-specific biases. For each donor, CD4 naive and CD4 memory were each given three plates, CD8 naive was given two plates, and CD8 memory was given one plate. The study deeply sequenced blood TCR repertoires of roughly five healthy adults to estimate repertoire size and the extent of clonotype sharing between individuals. Each donor's leukapheresis produced roughly between about 0.85 and 10 billion PBMCs.

Using the deep immunoSEQ assay, multiplex PCR amplified TCR CDR3 regions from genomic DNA. For each cell subset, the extracted genomic DNA was distributed evenly across all wells of several immunoSEQ 96-well plates, and each plate served as one replicate. For sorted subsets, roughly 0.2 ug genomic DNA, equal to 30,000 or so T cell genomes, was loaded into each replicate PCR. Purified libraries were measured with a Qubit 3.0 fluorometer, size-checked on a Bioanalyzer 2100, and measured again with the KAPA Library Quantification kit. Every immunoSEQ 96-well plate was sequenced on a separate single-read 150-cycle Illumina NextSeq 550 flow cell. As for the authors' bioinformatics: Because the immunoSEQ output held only junctional sequences and lacked quality scores, the filtering could not match the filtering applied to full-length reads. Sequences were annotated with PyIR, a Python wrapper for IgBLAST v1.9, using IMGT germline references to assign V/J genes and CDR3. Reads were removed for weak V/J assignments (E-value above 1e-6), missing CDR3, stop codons, out-of-frame junctions, or ambiguous translated residues. A V3J clonotype was defined by an identical inferred V gene, J gene, and CDR3 amino acid sequence. To compute the percentage overlap between repertoires, the number of shared unique clonotypes was divided by the size of the smaller repertoire. RTK rarefaction, the Chao1 estimator, and Recon v2.1 estimates of unobserved clonotypes were used to assess repertoire richness. Generation probabilities for all TCRbeta clonotypes obtained by the gDNA method from several donors were computed using OLGA. Not all clones reach the TCRdb copy of this immuneACCESS table, which keeps in-frame sequences only. Checked studies attribute under half of the gap to unresolved V genes and leave the rest unexplained. From that table come the V and J calls and clone size; the DNA was used to work out D and trimming. The sample table contains under 2.5 million clones; only one count was recorded for approximately 90% of them. Of the sample, approximately 0.39% is held by the ten largest clones.

The donors were healthy, HIV-negative adults with no recently reported acute infections or vaccinations. Every donor was a Caucasian adult living in Nashville, Tennessee, USA. Magnetic negative selection was used to enrich CD4+ T cells, after which naive cells were positively selected on CD45RA and the negative fraction became the memory subset. Blood was obtained by leukapheresis, after which PBMCs were separated by Ficoll-Histopaque density gradient centrifugation and cryopreserved in liquid nitrogen vapor phase. Purity and quantity of every magnetically sorted T cell population were checked by analytical flow cytometry. Genomic DNA was isolated from every sorted fraction and measured by UV absorbance on a Nanodrop 2000c. The paper's findings and limits, for the study overall: The genetic and exposure-history diversity represented was limited by the small number of donors. Pairwise subsampling led to the expectation that sequencing depth would affect the degree of clonotype sharing among donors. Sampling was limited to blood, and TCR repertoires in tissue likely differ from TCR repertoires in blood. Even with the large sequencing depth, rarefaction of the sorted-subset datasets indicated that sequencing was incomplete. Higher generation probabilities were observed for clonotypes shared by all four sorted-subset donors than for non-shared clonotypes. Across a handful of donors, about 5% of naive CD4, roughly 3.8% of naive CD8, roughly 2.2% of memory CD4, and approximately 0.42% of memory CD8 clonotypes were shared. Larger estimated clonotype richness was generally found for naive subsets than for memory subsets.

The germline V gene supplies CDR1 SGHRS and CDR2 YFSETQ. V loses 4 bases at its end and J loses 2 bases; junction bases beyond the gene matches: 6. The CDR3 contains 15 residues, cysteine and phenylalanine counted. Of all the DNA, just the CDR3 is kept, 45 bases in frame from base 1. As concerns this clone: The specificity of this receptor is unknown. Per-nucleotide qualities are absent, and no much larger clonotype sits a single base away.

This sequence originates from a man aged 18 to 30 in good health. Some clones in this sample may be carry-over from other donors' samples. The chain is made from TRBV5-1 and TRBJ2-5, and TRBD1 aligns with 9 junction nucleotides. The material sequenced was naive CD4+ T cells from PBMCs. Taken with the paper, the label for cell subset or site translates to: CD45RA+ positively selected. The encoded CDR3 is CASSIQGAIQETQYF. At the DNA level, the sequence is TGCGCCAGCAGCATACAGGGGGCAATACAAGAGACCCAGTACTTC.